This T cell receptor beta chain was obtained from a study of human T cells and chemical hapten exposure. Study-level findings and limits: The study found that DPC sensitization did not change TCRs above 1 in 1000 frequency.

The CDR3 is 14 amino acids. V was pared by 0 bases and J by 6 bases, with 2 bases of the junction left unmatched. Sample time point: patch test 1, 2 weeks after DPC sensitization. The sample's treatment: therapeutic diphenylcyclopropenone sensitization with weekly scalp DPC. The drawing of blood occurred before each patch test was applied. This clonotype came up many times. Its antigen remains unidentified. TCRdb itself ran the RACE reads through MiXCR, one entry per CDR3 protein. The sample shows around 340,000 distinct CDR3 sequences, about 7% of them seen only once. Material: whole blood, obtained in connection with sensitization to the hapten diphenylcyclopropenone (DPC). This clonotype originated in a woman between 18 and 29 years old with alopecia areata. Some clones in this sample may be carry-over from other donors' samples. This rearrangement joins TRBV12-3 or TRBV12-4 to TRBJ2-7, with 10 bases matching TRBD1. CDR3 region: CASSLAGTGAEQYF. For the CDR3, the DNA is TGTGCCAGCAGTTTAGCCGGGACAGGGGCCGAGCAGTACTTC.